These 27 T cell receptor beta chains share one sample of origin, sequenced in a study of identical twins (dated by TCRdb to the mid-2010s). Receptor amplification or capture employed 5' RACE. Sequencing took place on an Illumina HiSeq 2000. Starting from the raw public reads, TCRdb applied fastp trimming at Q25, assembled clones with MiXCR and retained in-frame beta chains. Identical CDR3 proteins give one entry, which carries the most common genes and DNA. The sample table holds 650,000 to 750,000 distinct CDR3 sequences, of which 21% were seen once. The leading ten clones occupy 4.3% of the sample. This same sample was also taken into another study, of T cells expressing NK-cell markers.

Sequenced input: PBMCs. These receptors were obtained from a woman under 30 in good health.

This clonotype was recorded at least ten times. This chain links TRBV6-5 with TRBJ2-5; perhaps TRBD1 as D (6 bases). Matching the DNA end better, TRBJ2-3 makes the J call doubtful. This CDR3 spans 11 amino acids. Germline V lookup: CDR1 MNHEY, CDR2 SVGAGI. The chain's CDR3 is CASSLGATQYF. In DNA form, the CDR3 reads TGTGCCAGCAGTTTGGGGGCTACGCAGTATTTT.

The gene calls are TRBV29-1 and TRBJ1-5, with D tentatively TRBD1 (5 bases). This CDR3 comprises 15 residues. Germline CDR1 reads SQVTM; CDR2 reads ANQGSEA. Trimming removed 4 bases at V and 0 bases at J, with 13 bases between. The DNA for the CDR3 is TGCAGCGTTGTCATCAGGGCGGATAGCAATCAGCCCCAGCATTTT. It translates to CSVVIRADSNQPQHF.

Written as DNA, the CDR3 is TGTGCCAGCAGCACCGGGACGCAGGGGGAAAAACTGTTTTTT. The encoded protein is CASSTGTQGEKLFF. The V call is TRBV7-9, the J call TRBJ1-4; D might be TRBD1 (6 bases). The V end lost 5 bases, the J end lost 8 bases, and 15 bases lay between the germline ends. CDR1 is SEHNR, CDR2 FQNEAQ, per germline (reference sequence). This CDR3 is 14 amino acids long.

The chain carries TRBV5-1 and TRBJ2-1; D possibly uses TRBD1 or TRBD2 (5 bases each). This CDR3 region has 12 residues. Germline lookup yields CDR1 SGHRS and CDR2 YFSETQ. V lost 9 bases, J lost 7 bases, and 14 bases lay in between. The CDR3 here is CATGPNQNEQFF. CDR3 bases: TGCGCCACGGGACCGAACCAAAATGAGCAGTTCTTC. The full variable domain, with the rest looked up from reference TRBV5-1 and TRBJ2-1, is KAGVTQTPRYLIKTRGQQVTLSCSPISGHRSVSWYQQTPGQGLQFLFEYFSETQRNKGNFPGRFSGRQFSNSRSEMNVSTLELGDSALYLCATGPNQNEQFFGPGTRLTVL.

This clonotype was detected only a few times. The genes are TRBV6-1 and TRBJ2-3, with TRBD2 matching over 7 bases. V lost 7 bases and J lost 11; bases outside the gene matches: 12. The CDR3 contains 13 residues. The germline CDR1 and CDR2 sequences are MNHNS and SASEGT. CDR3 bases: TGTGCCAGCAAAGACTCGGGGGGATATGGGCAGTATTTT. Its protein is CASKDSGGYGQYF.

This clonotype was seen more than once but under ten times. This chain links TRBV12-3 or TRBV12-4 with TRBJ1-1; D possibly corresponds to TRBD1 (6 bases). V was clipped by 7 bases and J by 3 bases, with 15 bases between them. The CDR3 totals 14 residues. CDR3 protein: CASTMWEGDTEAFF. The CDR3 bases are TGTGCCAGCACCATGTGGGAGGGGGACACTGAAGCTTTCTTT.

This clonotype was observed a single time. J is TRBJ2-3 and V is TRBV13, with D unclear. Germline loops: CDR1 PRHDT, CDR2 FYEKMQ (reference sequence). The CDR3 runs to 12 residues. V was shortened by 0 bases and J by 8 bases, with 6 bases between the two germline ends. The CDR3 nucleotides are TGTGCCAGCAGCTTAGGGGGTTTTACGCAGTATTTT. It is translated as CASSLGGFTQYF.

This clonotype was counted a few times. V gene TRBV4-3 combines with J gene TRBJ2-1; a possible D gene is TRBD2 (5 bases). Germline CDR1 and CDR2: LGHNA and YSLEER. With 1 base removed from V and 8 bases from J, the gap between germline ends came to 12 bases. CDR3 length equals 14 residues. Written as DNA, the CDR3 is TGCGCCAGCAGCCAAGCGGGCCCAGCGGATGAGCAGTTCTTC. This encodes CASSQAGPADEQFF.

This clonotype was detected ten times or more. The V gene is TRBV6-5, the J gene TRBJ2-7, with TRBD2 matching 8 bases. The V segment lost 4 bases and the J segment 6 bases; nucleotides outside the gene matches: 11. This CDR3 comprises 15 residues. Germline V gene sequence: CDR1 MNHEY, CDR2 SVGAGI. The CDR3 protein is CASSSGGDTGVEQYF. In DNA form, the CDR3 reads TGTGCCAGCAGTTCCGGGGGGGACACGGGAGTCGAGCAGTACTTC.

There are a few counts of this clonotype. This chain joins TRBV12-3 or TRBV12-4 and TRBJ2-1; perhaps TRBD1 as D (5 bases). This CDR3 contains 15 residues. Trimming took 6 bases from V and 7 from J, leaving 19 bases between them. CDR3 in amino acids: CASSLGVTLGNEQFF. The CDR3 DNA is TGTGCCAGCAGCCTAGGGGTGACCCTGGGGAATGAGCAGTTCTTC.

V and J are TRBV12-3 or TRBV12-4 and TRBJ1-6; 8 positions match TRBD1. The trim removed 4 bases at V and 10 bases at J, leaving 6 bases unmatched. This CDR3 is built from 14 residues. The CDR3, as DNA: TGTGCCAGCAGTTGGGACAGGTCTCGCTCACCCCTCCACTTT. Protein sequence: CASSWDRSRSPLHF.

This rearrangement joins TRBV5-1 to TRBJ2-1; 12 nucleotides line up with TRBD2. The CDR3 extends over 16 amino acids. CDR1 and CDR2 from the germline V gene are SGHRS and YFSETQ. Trimming cost V 1 base and J 4 bases; bases outside gene matches: 3. This CDR3 reads CASSLTGLAGYNEQFF. CDR3 DNA sequence: TGCGCCAGCAGCTTGACTGGACTAGCGGGGTACAATGAGCAGTTCTTC.

J is TRBJ2-7 and V is TRBV27; D tentatively reads TRBD1 or TRBD2 (5 bases each). V lost 3 bases and J 5 bases, leaving 11 bases between the germline ends. The CDR3 extends over 13 amino acids. In germline, CDR1 is MNHEY, CDR2 SMNVEV (reference sequence). CDR3 amino acids: CASSLGVADEQYF. The CDR3 region has the DNA TGTGCCAGCAGTTTGGGGGTCGCGGACGAGCAGTACTTC.

This clonotype was detected ten times or more. The CDR3 protein is CASSQDGTSGSDTQYF. For the CDR3, the DNA is TGTGCCAGCAGCCAAGATGGGACTAGCGGGTCAGATACGCAGTATTTT. V usage is TRBV4-2 and J usage is TRBJ2-3, with 12 bases that match TRBD2. The CDR3 loop spans 16 amino acids. Trimming removed 0 bases from V and 4 bases from J; junction bases left unmatched: 2. Germline V gene lookup returns CDR1 LGHNA and CDR2 YNFKEQ.

The chain joins TRBV6-5 to TRBJ1-1; D unresolved. Trimming took off 4 bases at V and 4 bases at J, with 13 bases between the two ends. The CDR3 loop spans 14 amino acids. Germline CDR1 is MNHEY and CDR2 is SVGAGI. The CDR3 DNA reads as TGTGCCAGCAGTTCCCGGGTGGCGGGCACTGAAGCTTTCTTT. Translation: CASSSRVAGTEAFF.

J is TRBJ1-1 and V is TRBV7-2, with D maybe TRBD1 (6 bases). Germline V CDR1 and CDR2: SGHTA, FQGNSA. V dropped 5 bases and J dropped 8 bases, with 15 bases sitting between them. The CDR3 totals 13 residues. CDR3 DNA sequence: TGTGCCAGCAGCACGCAGGGGAAAAGGGAAGCTTTCTTT. Its translation is CASSTQGKREAFF. Full variable domain (outside the CDR3, taken from reference TRBV7-2 and TRBJ1-1): GAGVSQSPSNKVTEKGKDVELRCDPISGHTALYWYRQSLGQGLEFLIYFQGNSAPDKSGLPSDRFSAERTGGSVSTLTIQRTQQEDSAVYLCASSTQGKREAFFGQGTRLTVV.

V usage is TRBV12-3 or TRBV12-4 and J usage is TRBJ2-6, with D perhaps matching TRBD1 (5 bases). Trimming left V 2 bases short and J 0 bases short, with 11 bases between. CDR3 length: 17 residues. CDR3 loop: CASSLILTVSGANVLTF. CDR3 DNA: TGTGCCAGCAGTTTAATACTGACAGTCTCTGGGGCCAACGTCCTGACTTTC.

The sample holds a few counts of this clonotype. The chain combines TRBV12-3 or TRBV12-4 with TRBJ2-3; 14 positions match TRBD2. This CDR3 comprises 18 residues. Trimming removed 5 bases from V and 3 bases from J; junction bases left unmatched: 10. CDR3 sequence reads: CASSLTPGLAGETDTQYF. CDR3 in DNA: TGTGCCAGCAGTCTGACCCCGGGACTAGCGGGAGAAACAGATACGCAGTATTTT.

The chain recombines TRBV12-3 or TRBV12-4 with TRBJ2-7; 7 bases are a match to TRBD2. The CDR3 spans 14 residues. The J segment lost 2 bases and the V segment lost 5 bases, leaving 6 bases of the junction unmatched. CDR3 nucleotide sequence: TGTGCCAGCAGTCTTCGGGACTACCCCTACGAGCAGTACTTC. This sequence encodes CASSLRDYPYEQYF.

This clonotype has just a few counts. The V gene is TRBV6-2 or TRBV6-3, the J gene TRBJ2-7; 7 bases are a match to TRBD2. Trimming cost V 2 bases and J 3 bases; bases outside gene matches: 7. Germline V lookup: CDR1 MNHEY, CDR2 SVGEGT. The CDR3 sequence is 15 residues long. The CDR3 loop reads CASSYPGRDRYEQYF. The CDR3 DNA reads as TGTGCCAGCAGTTACCCAGGGAGGGACCGCTACGAGCAGTACTTC.

This clonotype was found a few times. The chain has TRBV5-1 and TRBJ1-6; no definite D call. The germline CDR1 and CDR2 sequences are SGHRS and YFSETQ. The CDR3 runs to 13 residues. Trimming left V 0 bases short and J 10 bases short, with 8 bases between. CDR3 in amino acids: CASSLEVGSPLHF. In nucleotides, the CDR3 is TGCGCCAGCAGCTTGGAGGTTGGATCACCCCTCCACTTT.

The rearrangement links TRBV6-5 to TRBJ2-5; TRBD2 is a possible D gene (6 bases). V shed 4 bases and J shed 3 bases, with 12 bases lying between them. Germline-derived CDR1 and CDR2 are MNHEY and SVGAGI. The CDR3 extends over 14 amino acids. This CDR3 is CASSSTWGEETQYF. The CDR3 region has the DNA TGTGCCAGCAGTTCCACCTGGGGGGAAGAGACCCAGTACTTC.

This chain joins TRBV13 and TRBJ2-3; D might be TRBD2 (6 bases). V dropped 5 bases and J dropped 3 bases, with 15 bases sitting between them. The germline V gene has CDR1 PRHDT and CDR2 FYEKMQ (reference sequence). The CDR3 sequence is 15 residues long. The CDR3 protein is CASSPPGSETDTQYF. As DNA, the CDR3 is TGTGCCAGCAGCCCCCCCGGGAGTGAGACAGATACGCAGTATTTT.

This chain uses TRBV20-1 with TRBJ2-2; TRBD2 matches 8 bases. Germline CDR1 and CDR2: DFQATT and SNEGSKA (reference sequence). J lost 0 bases, V lost 6 bases, and 3 bases had no gene match. This CDR3 comprises 14 residues. CDR3 region: CSANSGANTGELFF. The CDR3 DNA reads as TGCAGTGCAAATAGCGGGGCGAACACCGGGGAGCTGTTTTTT.

There are a few counts of this clonotype. The chain uses TRBV27 and TRBJ2-3; D remains ambiguous. Germline V gene data show CDR1 as MNHEY and CDR2 as SMNVEV (reference sequence). V dropped 2 bases and J dropped 2 bases, with 14 bases sitting between them. This CDR3 region has 16 residues. CDR3 in DNA: TGTGCCAGCAGTTTACCGCAGGCCCCTCACACAGATACGCAGTATTTT. This sequence encodes CASSLPQAPHTDTQYF.

This clonotype was seen ten or more times. This chain connects TRBV29-1 to TRBJ1-2; unclear D gene. V was shortened by 1 base and J by 4 bases, with 16 bases between the two germline ends. CDR1 and CDR2 (germline): SQVTM, ANQGSEA. CDR3 size: 15 residues. CDR3 sequence reads: CSVEGPTEASYGYTF. The CDR3 DNA is TGCAGCGTTGAAGGGCCGACTGAGGCCTCCTATGGCTACACCTTC.

The chain joins TRBV20-1 to TRBJ2-2, with D perhaps being TRBD1 or TRBD2 (5 bases each). Trimming took off 2 bases at V and 1 base at J, with 11 bases between the two ends. The germline CDR1 and CDR2 sequences are DFQATT and SNEGSKA (reference sequence). This CDR3 contains 15 residues. CDR3 sequence: CSARRGAVNTGELFF. In DNA, the CDR3 is TGCAGTGCTAGACGAGGGGCCGTGAACACCGGGGAGCTGTTTTTT.